This T cell receptor beta chain was sequenced in a study of CD8 T cells in Susac syndrome. Random hexamers primed reverse transcription of roughly 0.5 to 1 ug RNA. Amplification of the TCR beta CDR3 was carried out by immunoSEQ multiplex PCR, which spanned a total of 54 Vbeta and 13 Jbeta segments. One entry per CDR3 protein results from TCRdb running MiXCR on the immunoSEQ multiplex PCR reads. The sample shows 150,000 or so distinct CDR3 sequences, about 96% of them seen only once. This CDR3 is 15 amino acids long. J lost 4 bases, V lost 2 bases, and 8 bases had no gene match. Germline V gives CDR1 DFQATT, CDR2 SNEGSKA (reference sequence).

V is TRBV20-1 and J is TRBJ2-3, with 8 positions matching TRBD2. This TCR was recovered from a human donor with Susac syndrome. Material: CD4+ T cells from PBMCs. CDR3 protein: CSARWVAGRSDTQYF. The CDR3 coding sequence is TGCAGTGCTAGATGGGTAGCGGGGAGATCAGATACGCAGTATTTT.